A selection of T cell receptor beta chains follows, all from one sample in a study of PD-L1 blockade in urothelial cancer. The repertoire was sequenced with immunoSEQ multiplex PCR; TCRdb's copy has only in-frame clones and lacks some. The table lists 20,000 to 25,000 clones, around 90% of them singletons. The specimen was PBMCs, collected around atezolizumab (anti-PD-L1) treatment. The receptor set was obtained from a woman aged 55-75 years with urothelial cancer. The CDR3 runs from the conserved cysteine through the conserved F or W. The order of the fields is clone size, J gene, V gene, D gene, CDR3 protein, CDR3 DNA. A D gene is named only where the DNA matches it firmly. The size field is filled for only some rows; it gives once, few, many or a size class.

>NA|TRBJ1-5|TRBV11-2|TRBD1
CASSLGTGDNQPQHF
TGTGCCAGCAGCCTCGGGACAGGGGACAATCAGCCCCAGCATTTT
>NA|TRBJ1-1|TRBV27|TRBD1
CASRRQGPNTEAFF
TGTGCCAGCAGAAGACAGGGCCCGAACACTGAAGCTTTCTTT
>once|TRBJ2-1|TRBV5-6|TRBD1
CASSLSPGQLYNEQFF
TGTGCCAGCAGCTTGTCCCCGGGACAGCTTTACAATGAGCAGTTCTTC
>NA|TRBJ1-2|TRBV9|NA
CASSGSRGMSTYYGYTF
TGTGCCAGCAGCGGTTCAAGGGGGATGAGCACTTACTATGGCTACACCTTC
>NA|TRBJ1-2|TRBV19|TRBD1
CASSIHPSTGVGYTF
TGTGCCAGTAGTATACATCCGTCGACAGGGGTCGGCTACACCTTC
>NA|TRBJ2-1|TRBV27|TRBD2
CASRPGLAGNNEQFF
TGTGCCAGCAGGCCGGGACTAGCGGGAAACAATGAGCAGTTCTTC
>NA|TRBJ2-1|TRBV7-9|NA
CASSSLSGEQGNEQFF
TGTGCCAGCAGCTCGTTGAGCGGGGAACAGGGCAATGAGCAGTTCTTC
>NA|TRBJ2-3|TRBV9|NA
CASTLQHQSHTQYF
TGTGCCAGCACCCTACAGCACCAGTCACATACGCAGTATTTT
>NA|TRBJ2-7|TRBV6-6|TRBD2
CASSYSILAGTYEQYF
TGTGCCAGCAGTTACTCGATTCTAGCGGGAACCTACGAGCAGTACTTC
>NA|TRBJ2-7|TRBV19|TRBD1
CASRLGQGPNEQYF
TGTGCCAGCCGACTTGGACAGGGCCCCAACGAGCAGTACTTC
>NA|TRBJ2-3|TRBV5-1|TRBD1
CASSLQRGPDTQYF
TGCGCCAGCAGCTTACAAAGGGGGCCAGATACGCAGTATTTT
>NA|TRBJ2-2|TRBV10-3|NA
CAISIGLSTGELFF
TGTGCCATCAGTATCGGACTGAGCACCGGGGAGCTGTTTTTT
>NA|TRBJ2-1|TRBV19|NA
CASSIAGGSYNEQFF
TGTGCCAGTAGTATTGCTGGCGGATCCTACAATGAGCAGTTCTTC
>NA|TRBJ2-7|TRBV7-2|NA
CASSLAGRVEQYF
TGTGCCAGCAGCTTAGCGGGCAGGGTCGAGCAGTACTTC
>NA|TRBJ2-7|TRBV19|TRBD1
CASSIPPGQGANEQYF
TGTGCCAGTAGTATACCCCCTGGCCAGGGGGCGAACGAGCAGTACTTC
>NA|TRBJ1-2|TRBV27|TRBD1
CASSRTGGEDGYTF
TGTGCCAGCAGCCGGACAGGGGGTGAGGATGGCTACACCTTC
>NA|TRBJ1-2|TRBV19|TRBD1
CASSPGTGNSGYTF
TGTGCCAGTAGTCCCGGGACAGGGAACTCTGGCTACACCTTC
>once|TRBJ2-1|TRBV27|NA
CASSPPNFGTTYNEQFF
TGTGCCAGCAGTCCTCCGAATTTCGGGACAACTTACAATGAGCAGTTCTTC
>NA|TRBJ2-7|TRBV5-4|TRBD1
CASRPDRDPLKQYF
TGTGCCAGCAGACCCGACAGGGACCCCTTGAAGCAGTACTTC
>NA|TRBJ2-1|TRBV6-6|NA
CASRRLSYNEQFF
TGTGCCAGCAGGCGTCTCTCCTACAATGAGCAGTTCTTC
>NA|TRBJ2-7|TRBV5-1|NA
CASSPQGISYEQYF
TGCGCCAGCAGCCCGCAGGGGATCTCCTACGAGCAGTACTTC